Shown below are 22 T cell receptor beta chains from a single sample sequenced in a study of cytomegalovirus exposure and HLA in healthy donors. The PCR ran on 60 Vbeta and 13 Jbeta primers. Produced via immunoSEQ multiplex PCR; TCRdb's table is partial and in-frame only. The sample carries about 200,000 clones, around 73% recorded once. Sequenced material: PBMCs. All receptors derive from a male donor in good health and CMV-seronegative.

V usage is TRBV2 and J usage is TRBJ1-4; 8 bases line up with TRBD1. The CDR3 contains 13 residues. Germline-derived CDR1 and CDR2 are SNHLY and FYNNEI. V gave up 11 bases and J gave up 7 bases; unmatched junction bases: 9. The CDR3 DNA reads TGTGCCTGCCAGGGGGCCCGCGGTGAAAAACTGTTTTTT. It encodes CACQGARGEKLFF.

V is TRBV10-2 and J is TRBJ1-1; 9 bases agree with TRBD1. There are 15 residues in the CDR3. In germline, CDR1 is WSHSY, CDR2 SAAADI. Losses at the gene ends were 3 bases for V and 7 bases for J; bases not matched to a gene: 9. The CDR3 DNA reads TGCGCCAGCAGTGAACCGGGACAGGGCCACGGTGAAGCTTTCTTT. This translates into CASSEPGQGHGEAFF.

This sequence joins TRBV4-1 and TRBJ2-7, with D perhaps TRBD2 (6 bases). The CDR3 has 14 amino acids. V was shortened by 0 bases and J by 5 bases, with 11 bases between the two germline ends. In germline, CDR1 is MGHRA, CDR2 YSYEKL. Written as DNA, the CDR3 is TGCGCCAGCAGCCAAGACACTAGCCGAGACGAGCAGTACTTC. Protein: CASSQDTSRDEQYF.

The chain links TRBV19 to TRBJ2-2; 7 positions match TRBD1. J gave up 2 bases and V 5 bases, and 5 bases lay outside the gene matches. This CDR3 spans 15 amino acids. Germline values: CDR1 LNHDA, CDR2 SQIVND (reference sequence). CDR3 sequence (DNA): TGTGCCAGTAGTGTGGGGACAGCCAACACCGGGGAGCTGTTTTTT. Amino acid sequence: CASSVGTANTGELFF.

This clone was picked up a small number of times. DNA for the CDR3: TGTGCCAGCAGGCCGGGACAGGGCTACGAGCAGTACTTC. Protein sequence: CASRPGQGYEQYF. The chain carries TRBV28 and TRBJ2-5, with 9 bases that match TRBD1. Matching the DNA end better, TRBJ2-7 makes the J call doubtful. Per germline, CDR1 MDHEN and CDR2 SYDVKM. The CDR3 sequence is 13 residues long.

The chain couples TRBV18 to TRBJ1-2; 8 bases align to TRBD1. The junction had 7 bases not matched to a gene; V was cut back by 2 bases and J by 8 bases. The CDR3 totals 14 residues. Germline CDR1 and CDR2: KGHSH and LQKENI. The CDR3 loop reads CASSPMGQGAGYTF. For the CDR3, the DNA is TGTGCCAGCTCACCAATGGGGCAGGGGGCCGGCTACACCTTC. Supplemented by reference TRBV18 and TRBJ1-2, the full variable domain reads NAGVMQNPRHLVRRRGQEARLRCSPMKGHSHVYWYRQLPEEGLKFMVYLQKENIIDESGMPKERFSAEFPKEGPSILRIQQVVRGDSAAYFCASSPMGQGAGYTFGSGTRLTVV.

This chain connects TRBV27 to TRBJ2-5; TRBD2 matches at 7 bases. The J call may not be correct, given that the DNA end is closer to TRBJ2-7. Germline CDR1 is MNHEY and CDR2 is SMNVEV (reference sequence). The CDR3 runs to 18 residues. The CDR3 protein is CASSLPGLEALRSYEQYF. Written as DNA, the CDR3 is TGTGCCAGCAGTCTTCCTGGACTAGAGGCCCTTCGCTCCTACGAGCAGTACTTC.

This chain joins TRBV10-1 and TRBJ1-3; D gene unclear. Germline V gene lookup returns CDR1 WNHNN and CDR2 SYGVQD (reference sequence). The CDR3 runs to 15 residues. V was trimmed by 4 bases and J by 0 bases, leaving 10 bases between them. This chain's CDR3 is CASSGSSRSGNTIYF. For the CDR3, the DNA is TGCGCCAGCAGTGGTAGCAGCCGCTCTGGAAACACCATATATTTT.

The V and J genes are TRBV10-3 and TRBJ1-2, with D possibly matching TRBD1 (6 bases). The CDR3 consists of 13 residues. Germline loops: CDR1 ENHRY, CDR2 SYGVKD. Trimming cost V 11 bases and J 0 bases, with 13 bases left between them. The CDR3 DNA reads TGTGCCTTGGGGGCCCAAGCTAACTATGGCTACACCTTC. Translated, it gives CALGAQANYGYTF.

This clone was detected once. The chain recombines TRBV14 with TRBJ1-1; D uncertain. V lost 0 bases and J 1 base, leaving 21 bases between the germline ends. Per germline, CDR1 SGHDN and CDR2 FVKESK. The CDR3 totals 19 residues. DNA for the CDR3: TGTGCCAGCAGCCAAGAGAATGAAGGCGACCAGCGTGGGAACACTGAAGCTTTCTTT. It codes for CASSQENEGDQRGNTEAFF.

As regards this clone: Mismatch with germline at one junction end may stem from a read error. The rearrangement joins TRBV7-9 to TRBJ2-5, with TRBD1 matching over 10 bases. From germline, CDR1 is SEHNR and CDR2 FQNEAQ (reference sequence). The CDR3 totals 15 residues. In nucleotides, the CDR3 is TGTTCCAGCAGCCTAGGGACAGGGGTACAAGAGACCCAGTACTTC. As protein: CSSSLGTGVQETQYF.

This chain links TRBV6-5 with TRBJ2-7; the D gene is possibly TRBD2 (5 bases). V was cut by 2 bases and J by 5 bases, with 10 bases left in between. In germline, CDR1 is MNHEY, CDR2 SVGAGI. The CDR3 contains 13 residues. The DNA for the CDR3 is TGTGCCAGCAGTTACAGGAGGCGGGACGAGCAGTACTTC. This translates into CASSYRRRDEQYF.

This clone was seen only a few times. This chain uses TRBV27 with TRBJ1-1; D is perhaps TRBD1 (5 bases). Germline V lookup: CDR1 MNHEY, CDR2 SMNVEV (reference sequence). This CDR3 has 13 amino acids. V was clipped by 3 bases and J by 1 base, with 6 bases between them. The CDR3 sequence is CASSLGRNTEAFF. CDR3 sequence (DNA): TGTGCCAGCAGTTTGGGGCGGAACACTGAAGCTTTCTTT.

This chain joins TRBV5-1 and TRBJ1-1; a weak D match, TRBD1 (6 bases). The length of the CDR3 is 15 residues. V was cut by 1 base and J by 1 base, with 11 bases left in between. Germline V gene lookup returns CDR1 SGHRS and CDR2 YFSETQ. The CDR3 sequence: CASSLSSTGNTEAFF. For the CDR3, the DNA is TGCGCCAGCAGCTTGTCTTCGACAGGGAACACTGAAGCTTTCTTT.

The chain employs TRBV18 and TRBJ2-1; possible D gene TRBD1, 5 bases. Germline V lookup: CDR1 KGHSH, CDR2 LQKENI. CDR3 size: 14 residues. The germline V and J ends were trimmed by 8 bases and 4 bases, with 15 bases remaining between them. The CDR3 coding sequence is TGTGCCAGCCAGGGCCCCTCGACGTACAATGAGCAGTTCTTC. As protein: CASQGPSTYNEQFF.

This chain connects TRBV11-2 to TRBJ2-5; D unclear. The CDR3 length is 14 residues. Germline-derived CDR1 and CDR2 are SGHAT and FQNNGV. V was clipped by 4 bases and J by 1 base, with 10 bases between them. In DNA form, the CDR3 reads TGTGCCAGCAGCTCCAGCCGGGTCCAAGAGACCCAGTACTTC. Translation gives CASSSSRVQETQYF.

The CDR3 DNA sequence: TGTGCCAGCAGTGAAGCTTCAGGACTAGCGGGATCCTACGAGCAGTACTTC. This codes for CASSEASGLAGSYEQYF. The gene calls are TRBV6-1 and TRBJ2-7, with 12 bases fitting TRBD2. Unmatched junction bases numbered 4, after V lost 0 bases and J lost 1 base. The CDR3 totals 17 residues. CDR1 MNHNS and CDR2 SASEGT come from the germline V gene.

This clone was counted a few times. The genes are TRBV6-5 and TRBJ2-7; TRBD1 agrees at 9 bases. The CDR3 sequence is 13 residues long. Per the germline V gene, CDR1 is MNHEY and CDR2 is SVGAGI. The V and J ends lost 6 bases and 1 base, in that order; junction bases with no gene match: 1. This chain's CDR3 is CASRGTGSYEQYF. Written as DNA, the CDR3 is TGTGCCAGCAGGGGGACAGGGTCCTACGAGCAGTACTTC.

The gene calls are TRBV18 and TRBJ2-2; D not resolved. Germline V gene lookup returns CDR1 KGHSH and CDR2 LQKENI. The CDR3 is made up of 18 amino acids. With 2 bases removed from V and 1 base from J, the gap between germline ends came to 17 bases. The CDR3 coding sequence is TGTGCCAGCTCACCAGCCGCCGCCGGTTCAGGGAACACCGGGGAGCTGTTTTTT. It yields the protein CASSPAAAGSGNTGELFF.

This clone was found once. V is TRBV6-5 and J is TRBJ2-5; maybe TRBD2 (6 bases). Matching the DNA end better, TRBJ2-7 makes the J call doubtful. CDR3 length: 13 amino acids. Looked up from germline, CDR1 is MNHEY and CDR2 is SVGAGI. The CDR3 region has the DNA TGTGCCAGCAGTTATGCGGGACGCTACGAGCAGTACTTC. Translated, it gives CASSYAGRYEQYF.

This clone occurred once. V is TRBV19 and J is TRBJ2-7, with D possibly matching TRBD2 (6 bases). Germline V gene sequence: CDR1 LNHDA, CDR2 SQIVND (reference sequence). There are 13 residues in the CDR3. V shed 5 bases and J shed 6 bases, with 14 bases lying between them. CDR3: CASSPNGGTEQYF. Written as DNA, the CDR3 is TGTGCCAGTAGTCCTAATGGGGGGACCGAGCAGTACTTC.

The V call is TRBV7-2, the J call TRBJ2-7; D remains ambiguous. The CDR3 has 14 amino acids. Germline CDR1 and CDR2: SGHTA and FQGNSA. V lost 2 bases to trimming and J lost 4 bases, with 12 bases between them. The CDR3 DNA sequence: TGTGCCAGCAGCTTATCGTTGGTAGAGTACGAGCAGTACTTC. Residues: CASSLSLVEYEQYF.